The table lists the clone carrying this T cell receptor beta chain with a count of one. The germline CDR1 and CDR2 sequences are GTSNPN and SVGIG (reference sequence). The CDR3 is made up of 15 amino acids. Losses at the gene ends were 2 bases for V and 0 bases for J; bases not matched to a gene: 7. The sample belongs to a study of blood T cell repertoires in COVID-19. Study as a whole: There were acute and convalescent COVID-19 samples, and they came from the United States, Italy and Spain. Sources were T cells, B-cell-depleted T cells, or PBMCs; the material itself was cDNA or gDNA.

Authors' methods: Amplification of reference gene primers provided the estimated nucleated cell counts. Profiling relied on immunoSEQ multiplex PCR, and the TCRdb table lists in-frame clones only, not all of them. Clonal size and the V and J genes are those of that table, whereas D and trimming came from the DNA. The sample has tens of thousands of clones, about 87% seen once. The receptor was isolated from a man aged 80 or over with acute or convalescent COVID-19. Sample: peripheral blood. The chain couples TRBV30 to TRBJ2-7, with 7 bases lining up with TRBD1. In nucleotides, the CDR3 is TGTGCCTGGAGTCCTGGGACAGCTGACTCCTACGAGCAGTACTTC. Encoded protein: CAWSPGTADSYEQYF.